The 29 T cell receptor beta chains given below trace back to one sample, sequenced in a study of early T cells in non-severe SARS-CoV-2 infection (dated by TCRdb to about 2021). Libraries were constructed by 5' RACE. Sequencing took place on a NextSeq 500. TCRdb handled the public reads itself, with Q25 trimming in fastp and clone calling in MiXCR, and kept productive beta chains. For every CDR3 protein sequence, its rows merge into one entry that carries the most common genes and DNA. In this sample the table shows about 46,000 distinct CDR3 sequences, less than 6.5% of which occur a single time. Of the sample, roughly 5.2% is held by the ten largest clones. The sample here was whole blood, taken at baseline. These receptors were taken from an adult who was a healthcare worker with PCR-confirmed SARS-CoV-2 infection or an uninfected control (not recorded which).

The chain recombines TRBV12-3 or TRBV12-4 with TRBJ2-7; no clear D gene. V was clipped by 7 bases and J by 0 bases, with 7 bases between them. CDR3 length: 12 residues. The CDR3 region has the DNA TGTGCCAGCACCCAGAGCTCCTACGAGCAGTACTTC. Amino acid sequence: CASTQSSYEQYF.

This clonotype came up many times. CDR3 region: CASSHPRAGNTEAFF. CDR3 nucleotides: TGTGCCAGCAGCCATCCGAGGGCGGGAAACACTGAAGCTTTCTTT. The V call is TRBV14, the J call TRBJ1-1; the D is unclear. The germline CDR1 and CDR2 sequences are SGHDN and FVKESK. V dropped 3 bases and J dropped 2 bases, with 13 bases sitting between them. The CDR3 length is 15 residues. The full variable domain, rest sourced from reference TRBV14 and TRBJ1-1, is EAGVTQFPSHSVIEKGQTVTLRCDPISGHDNLYWYRRVMGKEIKFLLHFVKESKQDESGMPNNRFLAERTGGTYSTLKVQPAELEDSGVYFCASSHPRAGNTEAFFGQGTRLTVV.

Many counts were recorded for this clonotype. The V and J genes are TRBV20-1 and TRBJ2-7; D gene unclear. The V and J ends lost 5 bases and 7 bases respectively, with 18 bases between them. Germline values: CDR1 DFQATT, CDR2 SNEGSKA (reference sequence). The CDR3 contains 13 residues. CDR3 in DNA: TGCAGTGCTGACCCCGGCTCCTGGGGTGAGCAGTACTTC. This translates into CSADPGSWGEQYF.

The rearrangement links TRBV20-1 to TRBJ2-2, with D tentatively TRBD1 (6 bases). CDR3 length: 14 residues. Trimming took 6 bases from V and 1 from J, leaving 12 bases between them. CDR1 and CDR2 (germline): DFQATT, SNEGSKA (reference sequence). The CDR3 nucleotides read TGCAGTGCACAGGGACATAGGAACACCGGGGAGCTGTTTTTT. Encoded protein: CSAQGHRNTGELFF.

This clonotype was seen at least ten times. V and J are TRBV20-1 and TRBJ1-1, with D hard to call. Trimming removed 1 base from V and 0 bases from J, with 24 bases in between. Germline values: CDR1 DFQATT, CDR2 SNEGSKA (reference sequence). This CDR3 is 19 amino acids long. The CDR3 spells CSARVMGMGGSRVNTEAFF. In DNA form, the CDR3 reads TGCAGTGCTAGAGTCATGGGTATGGGTGGAAGTAGGGTGAACACTGAAGCTTTCTTT.

This clonotype was counted many times. This sequence joins TRBV3-1 and TRBJ2-1; 15 positions match TRBD2. The CDR3 runs to 16 residues. Per germline, CDR1 LGHDT and CDR2 YNNKEL (reference sequence). The junction had 5 bases not matched to a gene; V was cut back by 3 bases and J by 8 bases. CDR3 nucleotides: TGTGCCAGCAGCCACGCCGGGACTAGCGGGAGGTATGAGCAGTTCTTC. This gives the protein CASSHAGTSGRYEQFF.

This clonotype came up many times. The chain combines TRBV3-1 with TRBJ2-2; maybe TRBD1 (6 bases). Germline-derived CDR1 and CDR2 are LGHDT and YNNKEL (reference sequence). V dropped 4 bases and J dropped 6 bases, with 9 bases sitting between them. The length of the CDR3 is 13 residues. The CDR3 spells CASSRKGAGELFF. The DNA for the CDR3 is TGTGCCAGCAGCCGGAAGGGGGCCGGGGAGCTGTTTTTT.

There are a few counts of this clonotype. V usage is TRBV20-1 and J usage is TRBJ2-3; D unresolved. There are 14 residues in the CDR3. Per germline, CDR1 DFQATT and CDR2 SNEGSKA (reference sequence). V lost 6 bases to trimming and J lost 0 bases, with 13 bases between them. The DNA for the CDR3 is TGCAGTGCCCCGGACGGATCTAGCACAGATACGCAGTATTTT. Amino acids: CSAPDGSSTDTQYF.

This clonotype occurred many times. The chain combines TRBV24-1 with TRBJ2-7; TRBD1 aligns across 8 bases. In germline, CDR1 is KGHDR, CDR2 SFDVKD. This CDR3 is 15 amino acids long. The V gene end was trimmed by 3 bases and the J gene end by 0 bases; junction bases not matched to a gene: 3. The DNA of the CDR3 is TGTGCCACCAGTGATCTGGACAGGGTCTCCTACGAGCAGTACTTC. Translation: CATSDLDRVSYEQYF.

This clonotype was counted many times. The CDR3 nucleotides are TGCGCCAGCAGCCAAGTTCCGACAGGGGGCTACGAGCAGTACTTC. Translated, it gives CASSQVPTGGYEQYF. The V and J genes are TRBV4-1 and TRBJ2-7; 9 nucleotides align to TRBD1. The V and J ends lost 1 base and 3 bases, in that order; junction bases with no gene match: 4. The CDR3 totals 15 residues. Germline values: CDR1 MGHRA, CDR2 YSYEKL.

This clonotype turned up a few times. This chain uses TRBV29-1 with TRBJ2-3; 11 nucleotides line up with TRBD2. The trim removed 2 bases at V and 1 base at J, leaving 2 bases unmatched. The CDR3 length is 15 residues. In germline, CDR1 is SQVTM, CDR2 ANQGSEA. CDR3 amino acids: CSVEYSGRGTDTQYF. CDR3 bases: TGCAGCGTTGAATATAGCGGGAGGGGCACAGATACGCAGTATTTT.

This clonotype was recorded many times. The chain combines TRBV6-5 with TRBJ1-1, with D perhaps matching TRBD1 (5 bases). The CDR3 runs to 16 residues. Germline V gene sequence: CDR1 MNHEY, CDR2 SVGAGI. The V end lost 4 bases, the J end lost 0 bases, and 15 bases lay between the germline ends. CDR3 DNA: TGTGCCAGCAGTTTCCTCCGACAGCCTATGAACACTGAAGCTTTCTTT. This sequence encodes CASSFLRQPMNTEAFF.

Ten or more counts support this clonotype. This chain joins TRBV30 and TRBJ2-1; possibly TRBD2 for D (6 bases). Germline values: CDR1 GTSNPN, CDR2 SVGIG (reference sequence). The CDR3 spans 15 residues. Deletions cut 0 bases from V and 7 bases from J, with 16 bases between. In DNA form, the CDR3 reads TGTGCCTGGAGTGTACGCCGTTCCAGCGGGAATGAGCAGTTCTTC. Amino acids: CAWSVRRSSGNEQFF.

This clonotype was observed many times. The chain links TRBV29-1 to TRBJ2-5; no clear D gene. Germline V CDR1 and CDR2: SQVTM, ANQGSEA. The CDR3 runs to 10 residues. The ends were cut back, 4 bases at V and 5 bases at J, with 5 bases in the middle. The CDR3 reads CSVAEETQYF. As DNA, the CDR3 is TGCAGCGTTGCTGAGGAGACCCAGTACTTC.

The chain employs TRBV7-2 and TRBJ2-3; tentative D call: TRBD1 (7 bases). The V gene's germline CDR1 is SGHTA and CDR2 FQGNSA. Trimming took 1 base from V and 2 from J, leaving 13 bases between them. The CDR3 runs to 16 residues. Here the CDR3 reads CASSLDRGGNTDTQYF. As DNA, the CDR3 is TGTGCCAGCAGCTTAGACAGGGGCGGGAACACAGATACGCAGTATTTT. Looking up the rest from reference TRBV7-2 and TRBJ2-3 gives the full variable domain: GAGVSQSPSNKVTEKGKDVELRCDPISGHTALYWYRQSLGQGLEFLIYFQGNSAPDKSGLPSDRFSAERTGGSVSTLTIQRTQQEDSAVYLCASSLDRGGNTDTQYFGPGTRLTVL.

This clonotype has at least ten counts. The V and J genes are TRBV20-1 and TRBJ2-7; weak D call: TRBD2 (5 bases). The germline gives CDR1 DFQATT, CDR2 SNEGSKA (reference sequence). Trimming left V 3 bases short and J 3 bases short, with 6 bases between. This CDR3 is built from 11 residues. The CDR3 region has the DNA TGCAGTGCTAGCGGGATCTACGAGCAGTACTTC. Its protein product is CSASGIYEQYF.

This clonotype has a count of ten or more. The CDR3 protein is CASSSRRPAQHF. CDR3 DNA: TGTGCCAGCAGCTCCCGACGGCCGGCCCAGCATTTT. This sequence joins TRBV9 and TRBJ1-5, with D unresolved. CDR1 is SGDLS and CDR2 is YYNGEE in the germline V gene. The CDR3 sequence is 12 residues long. V was cut by 4 bases and J by 11 bases, with 13 bases left in between.

V and J are TRBV30 and TRBJ2-3; TRBD2 is a possible D gene (6 bases). The germline V gene has CDR1 GTSNPN and CDR2 SVGIG (reference sequence). This CDR3 is 13 amino acids long. Trimming left V 1 base short and J 3 bases short, with 8 bases between. The CDR3 sequence: CAWSGLATDTQYF. The CDR3, as DNA: TGTGCCTGGAGTGGCCTAGCGACAGATACGCAGTATTTT.

This chain joins TRBV19 and TRBJ1-4; 7 bases fit TRBD1. The CDR3 has 13 amino acids. Germline V gene data show CDR1 as LNHDA and CDR2 as SQIVND (reference sequence). V lost 10 bases, J lost 3 bases, and 5 bases stayed unmatched. CDR3 loop: CATWTGSNEKLFF. In DNA, the CDR3 is TGTGCCACTTGGACAGGATCTAATGAAAAACTGTTTTTT.

This clonotype was seen ten or more times. The chain couples TRBV9 to TRBJ1-1, with D perhaps matching TRBD1 (5 bases). Germline V CDR1 and CDR2: SGDLS, YYNGEE. This CDR3 region has 14 residues. V was pared by 4 bases and J by 3 bases, with 13 bases between. The CDR3, as DNA: TGTGCCAGCAGCATGGGGCCAGTGGACACTGAAGCTTTCTTT. It translates to CASSMGPVDTEAFF. Combining the CDR3 with reference TRBV9 and TRBJ1-1 gives the whole variable domain DSGVTQTPKHLITATGQRVTLRCSPRSGDLSVYWYQQSLDQGLQFLIQYYNGEERAKGNILERFSAQQFPDLHSELNLSSLELGDSALYFCASSMGPVDTEAFFGQGTRLTVV.

This clonotype occurred many times. CDR3 DNA: TGCAGTGCTAGAGCTAGCGGGAGTTCCCAAGAGACCCAGTACTTC. Its translation is CSARASGSSQETQYF. The rearrangement uses TRBV20-1 and TRBJ2-5; 10 bases are shared with TRBD2. In germline, CDR1 is DFQATT, CDR2 SNEGSKA (reference sequence). With 1 base clipped from V and 1 base from J, the junction kept 3 bases outside the gene matches. This CDR3 region has 15 residues.

This clonotype was counted ten times or more. V and J are TRBV30 and TRBJ1-3; TRBD1 is a possible D gene (5 bases). Per germline, CDR1 GTSNPN and CDR2 SVGIG (reference sequence). V shed 1 base and J shed 3 bases, with 10 bases lying between them. The CDR3 length is 14 residues. CDR3 sequence reads: CAWSEGQNGNTIYF. The CDR3 DNA reads as TGTGCCTGGAGTGAGGGGCAGAATGGAAACACCATATATTTT.

This clonotype was detected ten times or more. The chain combines TRBV7-3 with TRBJ2-2, with D tentatively TRBD1 (6 bases). CDR1 is SGHTA and CDR2 is FQGTGA in the germline V gene. CDR3 size: 14 residues. V was clipped by 7 bases and J by 0 bases, with 9 bases between them. The CDR3 here is CASKTGTNTGELFF. CDR3 DNA: TGTGCCAGCAAAACAGGGACGAACACCGGGGAGCTGTTTTTT.

This clonotype was counted many times. The chain joins TRBV20-1 to TRBJ2-7; unclear D gene. CDR3 length: 12 residues. Trimming removed 2 bases from V and 2 bases from J, with 7 bases in between. Per the germline V gene, CDR1 is DFQATT and CDR2 is SNEGSKA (reference sequence). CDR3 coding DNA: TGCAGTGCTAGATATACGGCCTACGAGCAGTACTTC. It is translated as CSARYTAYEQYF.

The chain couples TRBV20-1 to TRBJ1-4; possibly TRBD1 for D (6 bases). Trimming removed 3 bases from V and 8 bases from J, with 13 bases in between. Germline CDR1 and CDR2: DFQATT and SNEGSKA (reference sequence). The CDR3 consists of 13 residues. The CDR3 protein is CSASRGADEKLFF. The CDR3 DNA sequence: TGCAGTGCTAGTAGGGGGGCGGACGAAAAACTGTTTTTT.

Ten or more counts support this clonotype. V and J are TRBV7-2 and TRBJ2-3; TRBD2 aligns across 7 bases. Germline V gene lookup returns CDR1 SGHTA and CDR2 FQGNSA. The V gene end was trimmed by 1 base and the J gene end by 6 bases; junction bases not matched to a gene: 4. The CDR3 length is 14 residues. CDR3 region: CASSLGSGTDTQYF. As DNA, the CDR3 is TGTGCCAGCAGCTTAGGAAGCGGGACCGATACGCAGTATTTT.

This clonotype was detected a few times. V and J are TRBV10-3 and TRBJ1-3; TRBD1 might be the D (5 bases). The length of the CDR3 is 15 residues. The V and J ends lost 3 bases and 2 bases respectively, with 11 bases between them. Germline CDR1 reads ENHRY; CDR2 reads SYGVKD. The CDR3 is CAISDQGTPGNTIYF. The CDR3 DNA sequence: TGTGCCATCAGTGACCAGGGTACCCCTGGAAACACCATATATTTT.

Ten or more counts support this clonotype. The gene calls are TRBV11-2 and TRBJ2-7; D remains ambiguous. The length of the CDR3 is 13 residues. The germline gives CDR1 SGHAT, CDR2 FQNNGV. V lost 1 base and J 3 bases, leaving 7 bases between the germline ends. CDR3 amino acids: CASSLVVDYEQYF. CDR3 DNA sequence: TGTGCCAGCAGCTTAGTGGTGGACTACGAGCAGTACTTC.

This clonotype was counted at least ten times. V gene TRBV29-1 combines with J gene TRBJ1-3; D is possibly TRBD1 (6 bases). The CDR3 spans 15 residues. V lost 6 bases, J lost 4 bases, and 19 bases lay in between. Germline V gives CDR1 SQVTM, CDR2 ANQGSEA. The CDR3 region is CSVQGNLLSGNTIYF. CDR3 in DNA: TGCAGCGTCCAGGGGAATTTACTATCCGGAAACACCATATATTTT.